These 14 T cell receptor beta chains came from one sample sequenced in a study of CD8 T cells in Susac syndrome. Reverse transcription used roughly 0.5 to 1 ug RNA and random hexamers. TCRdb processed the immunoSEQ multiplex PCR reads anew with MiXCR; each CDR3 protein has one entry. The sample has under 250,000 distinct CDR3 sequences, 85% to 95% seen once; the top ten hold 0.15% to 0.2%. Sequences were obtained from CD4+ T cells from PBMCs. The receptors here all came from a human donor with Susac syndrome.

The chain carries TRBV30 and TRBJ1-4; TRBD1 is a possible D gene (6 bases). The germline V gene has CDR1 GTSNPN and CDR2 SVGIG (reference sequence). Trimming left V 3 bases short and J 7 bases short, with 12 bases between. The CDR3 contains 13 residues. In nucleotides, the CDR3 is TGTGCCTGGAGCAGGGGCGGCGGTGAAAAACTGTTTTTT. This translates into CAWSRGGGEKLFF.

The chain uses TRBV5-4 and TRBJ2-7; 8 bases match TRBD1. The CDR3 is 15 residues long. Losses at the gene ends were 5 bases for V and 1 base for J; bases not matched to a gene: 8. CDR1 SGHNT and CDR2 YYREEE come from the germline V gene (reference sequence). This chain's CDR3 is CASRPAGQGSYEQYF. The CDR3, as DNA: TGTGCCAGCAGGCCCGCTGGACAGGGATCCTACGAGCAGTACTTC.

This rearrangement joins TRBV4-3 to TRBJ2-2; D may be TRBD1 (5 bases). CDR1 is LGHNA, CDR2 YSLEER, per germline. The CDR3 has 16 amino acids. V was pared by 0 bases and J by 1 base, with 9 bases between. CDR3 in DNA: TGCGCCAGCAGCCAAGAGACAGTAAAGAACACCGGGGAGCTGTTTTTT. Protein sequence: CASSQETVKNTGELFF.

The V call is TRBV19, the J call TRBJ1-5; possible D gene TRBD1, 5 bases. Germline V gene lookup returns CDR1 LNHDA and CDR2 SQIVND (reference sequence). V was trimmed by 5 bases and J by 1 base, leaving 12 bases between them. This CDR3 is 15 amino acids long. The DNA for the CDR3 is TGTGCCAGTAGTGTCCAGGGAGGAAGCAATCAGCCCCAGCATTTT. This sequence encodes CASSVQGGSNQPQHF.

The rearrangement uses TRBV9 and TRBJ1-6; D may be TRBD1 (5 bases). Germline CDR1 SGDLS, CDR2 YYNGEE. Trimming left V 3 bases short and J 7 bases short, with 11 bases between. The CDR3 extends over 14 amino acids. This CDR3 reads CASSAGRRNSPLHF. The CDR3 nucleotides are TGTGCCAGCAGCGCGGGACGGCGGAATTCACCCCTCCACTTT.

This chain joins TRBV20-1 and TRBJ2-1, with D unresolved. This CDR3 comprises 13 residues. Trimming removed 5 bases at V and 6 bases at J, with 14 bases between. The V gene's germline CDR1 is DFQATT and CDR2 SNEGSKA (reference sequence). This chain's CDR3 is CSASNPGGNEQFF. CDR3 bases: TGCAGTGCTTCCAACCCCGGCGGCAATGAGCAGTTCTTC.

The chain is built from TRBV19 and TRBJ1-5, with 8 bases matching TRBD1. CDR3 length: 14 residues. Germline V gene lookup returns CDR1 LNHDA and CDR2 SQIVND (reference sequence). V trimming: 6 bases; J trimming: 2 bases; junction bases outside the gene matches: 3. The CDR3 here is CASSPQGGNQPQHF. The CDR3 DNA is TGTGCCAGTAGCCCACAGGGGGGCAATCAGCCCCAGCATTTT. Combining the CDR3 with reference TRBV19 and TRBJ1-5 gives the whole variable domain DGGITQSPKYLFRKEGQNVTLSCEQNLNHDAMYWYRQDPGQGLRLIYYSQIVNDFQKGDIAEGYSVSREKKESFPLTVTSAQKNPTAFYLCASSPQGGNQPQHFGDGTRLSIL.

The rearrangement joins TRBV5-8 to TRBJ2-1; 9 bases match TRBD1. Germline V lookup: CDR1 SGHTS, CDR2 YDEGEE. This CDR3 is 16 amino acids long. Losses at the gene ends were 2 bases for V and 7 bases for J; bases not matched to a gene: 10. CDR3: CASSFGQGTARNEQFF. The CDR3 nucleotides read TGTGCCAGCAGCTTTGGACAGGGGACAGCTAGGAATGAGCAGTTCTTC.

The genes are TRBV19 and TRBJ2-7, with D possibly matching TRBD2 (5 bases). The CDR3 has 16 amino acids. V shed 5 bases and J shed 1 base, with 18 bases lying between them. The germline gives CDR1 LNHDA, CDR2 SQIVND (reference sequence). CDR3 DNA sequence: TGTGCCAGTAGTGTTCCTACTACCTCGGGGTCCTACGAGCAGTACTTC. Protein: CASSVPTTSGSYEQYF.

The chain recombines TRBV7-3 with TRBJ2-1, with 9 bases identical to TRBD1. Germline CDR1 reads SGHTA; CDR2 reads FQGTGA. The CDR3 loop spans 15 amino acids. The trim removed 4 bases at V and 6 bases at J, leaving 7 bases unmatched. The CDR3: CASSSPWTGVNEQFF. CDR3 DNA sequence: TGTGCCAGCAGCTCCCCCTGGACAGGGGTCAATGAGCAGTTCTTC.

The chain combines TRBV3-1 with TRBJ2-2; D gene uncertain. V was clipped by 0 bases and J by 4 bases, with 9 bases between them. The CDR3 is 15 residues long. Germline CDR1 LGHDT, CDR2 YNNKEL (reference sequence). CDR3 region: CASSQDVFGTGELFF. The CDR3 coding sequence is TGTGCCAGCAGCCAAGACGTCTTTGGCACCGGGGAGCTGTTTTTT.

This sequence joins TRBV7-2 and TRBJ2-7; D ambiguous. Germline CDR1 SGHTA, CDR2 FQGNSA. CDR3 length: 16 residues. V was shortened by 1 base and J by 1 base, with 14 bases between the two germline ends. The CDR3 DNA reads as TGTGCCAGCAGCTTAGATGCGGCCACTCCTTCCTACGAGCAGTACTTC. Translating gives CASSLDAATPSYEQYF.

The chain employs TRBV20-1 and TRBJ1-5; D perhaps matches TRBD1 (5 bases). CDR3 length equals 13 residues. Germline V gene lookup returns CDR1 DFQATT and CDR2 SNEGSKA (reference sequence). The CDR3 region has the DNA TGCAGCGTGACGGGGGTTTCCAATCAGCCCCAGCATTTT. Its translation: CSVTGVSNQPQHF.

The chain employs TRBV30 and TRBJ1-1; a possible D gene is TRBD1 (5 bases). V lost 1 base, J lost 0 bases, and 12 bases lay in between. Germline assignment: CDR1 GTSNPN and CDR2 SVGIG (reference sequence). The CDR3 is made up of 15 amino acids. DNA for the CDR3: TGTGCCTGGAGTGGGATAGGGACCCTGAACACTGAAGCTTTCTTT. It specifies CAWSGIGTLNTEAFF.